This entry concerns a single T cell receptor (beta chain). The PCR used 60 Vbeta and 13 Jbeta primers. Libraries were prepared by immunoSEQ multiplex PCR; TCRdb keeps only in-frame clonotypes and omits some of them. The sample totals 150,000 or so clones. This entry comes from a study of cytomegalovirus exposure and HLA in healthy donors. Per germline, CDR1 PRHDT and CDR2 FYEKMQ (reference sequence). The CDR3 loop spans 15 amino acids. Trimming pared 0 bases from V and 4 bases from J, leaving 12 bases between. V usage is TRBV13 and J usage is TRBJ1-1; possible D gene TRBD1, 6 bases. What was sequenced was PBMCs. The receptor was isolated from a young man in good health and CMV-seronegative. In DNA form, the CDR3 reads TGTGCCAGCAGCTTAGGGGTTCAGGGGTTCACTGAAGCTTTCTTT. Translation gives CASSLGVQGFTEAFF.